This passage covers 22 T cell receptor beta chains from one sample sequenced in a study of T-cell reconstitution after alpha-beta-depleted transplantation in children. A TCRbeta library incorporating unique molecular identifiers was prepared. TCRdb itself ran the PCR reads through MiXCR, one entry per CDR3 protein. The data show roughly 180,000 distinct CDR3 sequences, with 13% to 15% seen just once and approximately 13% held by the top ten. The sample consisted of PBMCs from the stem cell graft donor, taken from the stem cell graft. These receptor sequences come from a human donor who donated a stem cell graft to a child with acute lymphoblastic leukemia.

The chain is built from TRBV29-1 and TRBJ2-1; 12 bases are shared with TRBD2. The CDR3 is made up of 17 amino acids. Germline CDR1 SQVTM, CDR2 ANQGSEA. With 3 bases clipped from V and 0 bases from J, the junction kept 6 bases outside the gene matches. Written as DNA, the CDR3 is TGCAGCGTTGAGCTAGCGGGAGGGATGAGCTCCTACAATGAGCAGTTCTTC. It yields the protein CSVELAGGMSSYNEQFF.

Ten or more counts support this clonotype. The chain uses TRBV10-3 and TRBJ2-7, with 8 bases aligning to TRBD1. J gave up 0 bases and V 6 bases, and 7 bases lay outside the gene matches. Per the germline V gene, CDR1 is ENHRY and CDR2 is SYGVKD. This CDR3 is 15 amino acids long. CDR3 sequence (DNA): TGTGCCATCAGGGCTGTGGACAGGGTCTCCTACGAGCAGTACTTC. This translates into CAIRAVDRVSYEQYF.

This clonotype appeared many times. The V call is TRBV5-1, the J call TRBJ2-7; TRBD2 might be the D (6 bases). Germline CDR1 is SGHRS and CDR2 is YFSETQ. This CDR3 spans 16 amino acids. Trimming removed 3 bases from V and 3 bases from J, with 19 bases in between. For the CDR3, the DNA is TGCGCCAGCAGCTACTCCGCGGGGCGGGGCATCTACGAGCAGTACTTC. Protein sequence: CASSYSAGRGIYEQYF.

Only a few counts were recorded for this clonotype. The CDR3 DNA follows: TGTGCCAGCATCTCCTCGACTAGCCAGTCCTACAATGAGCAGTTCTTC. This encodes CASISSTSQSYNEQFF. V gene TRBV28 combines with J gene TRBJ2-1; 7 bases fit TRBD2. The length of the CDR3 is 16 residues. Losses at the gene ends were 7 bases for V and 1 base for J; bases not matched to a gene: 10. Germline V gene sequence: CDR1 MDHEN, CDR2 SYDVKM.

A few counts support this clonotype. The chain links TRBV23-1 to TRBJ2-7; tentatively, D is TRBD1 (5 bases). TRBV23-1 is sorted into the ORF group, with uncertain function. Trimming pared 1 base from V and 2 bases from J, leaving 12 bases between. CDR3 length equals 15 residues. DNA for the CDR3: TGCGCCAGCAGTCAATTTCGCAGGGCCACCTACGAGCAGTACTTC. Residues: CASSQFRRATYEQYF.

This clonotype was counted between two and nine times. The rearrangement joins TRBV6-1 to TRBJ2-7, with 10 bases fitting TRBD1. Germline CDR1 is MNHNS and CDR2 is SASEGT. The CDR3 runs 13 residues. V gave up 6 bases and J gave up 4 bases; unmatched junction bases: 3. The CDR3 loop is CASRPGQGYEQYF. CDR3 DNA: TGTGCCAGCAGACCGGGACAGGGGTACGAGCAGTACTTC.

This clonotype has ten or more counts. V is TRBV5-4 and J is TRBJ2-3, with 7 bases that match TRBD2. J was trimmed by 4 bases and V by 4 bases; bases with no gene match: 15. The CDR3 totals 17 residues. The germline gives CDR1 SGHNT, CDR2 YYREEE (reference sequence). The DNA for the CDR3 is TGTGCCAGCAGCGCGGGTTTCTTGAGACTAGCCCCAGATACGCAGTATTTT. Its protein product is CASSAGFLRLAPDTQYF.

As regards this clonotype: A read error is possible here, since a much larger clone lies one base away. The gene calls are TRBV5-1 and TRBJ2-6; the match to TRBD1 covers 7 bases. Looked up from germline, CDR1 is SGHRS and CDR2 is YFSETQ. The CDR3 runs 17 residues. The CDR3 nucleotides read TGCGCCAGCAGCTGGGACAGAGAGGACTCTGGGGCCAACGGCCTGACTTTC. Amino acids: CASSWDREDSGANGLTF.

The chain's CDR3 is CSARERELFEQFF. For the CDR3, the DNA is TGCAGTGCTAGAGAGCGGGAGTTATTTGAGCAGTTCTTC. The chain joins TRBV20-1 to TRBJ2-1; 7 bases are a match to TRBD2. CDR1 DFQATT and CDR2 SNEGSKA come from the germline V gene (reference sequence). This CDR3 is built from 13 residues. With V trimmed by 0 bases and J by 9 bases, 5 bases remained unmatched.

J is TRBJ2-2 and V is TRBV23-1, with D maybe TRBD2 (5 bases). TRBV23-1 is sorted into the ORF group, with uncertain function. The CDR3 covers 13 residues. V was shortened by 4 bases and J by 3 bases, with 6 bases between the two germline ends. The chain's CDR3 is CASSRGYTGELFF. The CDR3 DNA reads TGCGCCAGCAGTCGCGGGTACACCGGGGAGCTGTTTTTT.

This clonotype was recorded many times. The gene calls are TRBV20-1 and TRBJ2-3; D is uncertain. The CDR3 sequence is 13 residues long. V was trimmed by 4 bases and J by 2 bases, leaving 10 bases between them. Germline loops: CDR1 DFQATT, CDR2 SNEGSKA (reference sequence). The chain's CDR3 is CSATSGNTDTQYF. For the CDR3, the DNA is TGCAGTGCTACCTCTGGAAACACAGATACGCAGTATTTT.

This clonotype occurred many times. This chain joins TRBV27 and TRBJ2-3, with TRBD2 matching over 9 bases. Germline V gene lookup returns CDR1 MNHEY and CDR2 SMNVEV (reference sequence). This CDR3 has 15 residues. V lost 2 bases, J lost 6 bases, and 6 bases stayed unmatched. The CDR3: CASSLASGTGDTQYF. CDR3 DNA: TGTGCCAGCAGTTTAGCTAGCGGGACGGGGGATACGCAGTATTTT.

This clonotype was observed a handful of times. The J gene is TRBJ1-1, the V gene TRBV5-1; 9 bases agree with TRBD1. The CDR3 is made up of 15 amino acids. V lost 1 base and J lost 4; bases outside the gene matches: 5. Germline V gene lookup returns CDR1 SGHRS and CDR2 YFSETQ. CDR3 region: CASSLPGTGSTEAFF. Here the CDR3 DNA reads TGCGCCAGCAGCTTGCCGGGGACAGGGAGCACTGAAGCTTTCTTT.

This clonotype was recorded many times. This chain joins TRBV11-3 and TRBJ2-1; D not resolved. The V end lost 3 bases, the J end lost 8 bases, and 14 bases lay between the germline ends. There are 14 residues in the CDR3. Germline CDR1 is SGHNT and CDR2 is YENEEA. The CDR3 DNA sequence: TGTGCCAGCAGCTTCTCGCGTCTTGGGGATGAGCAGTTCTTC. This encodes CASSFSRLGDEQFF.

At least ten counts were recorded for this clonotype. V gene TRBV20-1 combines with J gene TRBJ1-1; TRBD1 is a possible D gene (5 bases). The germline CDR1 and CDR2 sequences are DFQATT and SNEGSKA (reference sequence). This CDR3 spans 13 amino acids. Trimming stripped 4 bases from V and 3 bases from J, with 12 bases between. CDR3 nucleotide sequence: TGCAGTGCTACAGGGCGTCTGGACACTGAAGCTTTCTTT. Translation gives CSATGRLDTEAFF.

This clonotype was seen many times. This chain uses TRBV4-2 with TRBJ1-3, with D possibly being TRBD1 (6 bases). V was shortened by 1 base and J by 0 bases, with 7 bases between the two germline ends. The CDR3 extends over 15 amino acids. Germline values: CDR1 LGHNA, CDR2 YNFKEQ. For the CDR3, the DNA is TGTGCCAGCAGCCAAGGGGACATCTCTGGAAACACCATATATTTT. Its translation: CASSQGDISGNTIYF.

This clonotype showed up just a few times. The genes are TRBV19 and TRBJ1-5; 8 nucleotides match TRBD1. Trimming cost V 6 bases and J 3 bases; bases outside gene matches: 16. From germline, CDR1 is LNHDA and CDR2 SQIVND (reference sequence). CDR3 size: 18 residues. The CDR3 DNA follows: TGTGCCAGTAGGCAGTGGGGACAGGTATTGATGAACAATCAGCCCCAGCATTTT. Translating it yields CASRQWGQVLMNNQPQHF.

The chain has TRBV20-1 and TRBJ2-1, with D possibly matching TRBD2 (6 bases). CDR1 and CDR2 (germline): DFQATT, SNEGSKA (reference sequence). The CDR3 length is 14 residues. With 3 bases removed from V and 10 bases from J, the gap between germline ends came to 19 bases. The DNA for the CDR3 is TGCAGTGCTAGGTGGTTCATTCGGGAGTTCGAGCAGTTCTTC. This sequence encodes CSARWFIREFEQFF.

V is TRBV30 and J is TRBJ2-3; D is tentatively TRBD1 or TRBD2 (5 bases each). V lost 4 bases to trimming and J lost 6 bases, with 14 bases between them. Germline loops: CDR1 GTSNPN, CDR2 SVGIG (reference sequence). This CDR3 is 13 amino acids long. CDR3 residues: CAWNEGLQDTQYF. CDR3 coding DNA: TGTGCCTGGAACGAGGGGCTACAGGATACGCAGTATTTT.

The table lists this clonotype with many counts. The V call is TRBV11-2, the J call TRBJ1-2; D unresolved. Looked up from germline, CDR1 is SGHAT and CDR2 is FQNNGV. Trimming took off 2 bases at V and 4 bases at J, with 8 bases between the two ends. This CDR3 region has 13 residues. CDR3: CASSLSGSYGYTF. DNA of the CDR3: TGTGCCAGCAGCTTATCCGGGTCCTATGGCTACACCTTC.

The V and J genes are TRBV21-1 and TRBJ2-7; TRBD1 is the table's D call, not checked against the DNA. TRBV21-1 is described as a pseudogene. The CDR3 sequence is 17 residues long. DNA for the CDR3: TGTGCCAGCAGCAAAGTGGTGGCCGGGACAGTCATTTGCGAGCAGTACTTC. Encoded protein: CASSKVVAGTVICEQYF.

This clonotype was seen ten or more times. This chain uses TRBV5-1 with TRBJ2-1; D not resolved. Germline assignment: CDR1 SGHRS and CDR2 YFSETQ. This CDR3 region has 15 residues. V was clipped by 0 bases and J by 0 bases, with 7 bases between them. CDR3 protein: CASSLEGNSYNEQFF. Written as DNA, the CDR3 is TGCGCCAGCAGCTTGGAAGGAAACTCCTACAATGAGCAGTTCTTC.